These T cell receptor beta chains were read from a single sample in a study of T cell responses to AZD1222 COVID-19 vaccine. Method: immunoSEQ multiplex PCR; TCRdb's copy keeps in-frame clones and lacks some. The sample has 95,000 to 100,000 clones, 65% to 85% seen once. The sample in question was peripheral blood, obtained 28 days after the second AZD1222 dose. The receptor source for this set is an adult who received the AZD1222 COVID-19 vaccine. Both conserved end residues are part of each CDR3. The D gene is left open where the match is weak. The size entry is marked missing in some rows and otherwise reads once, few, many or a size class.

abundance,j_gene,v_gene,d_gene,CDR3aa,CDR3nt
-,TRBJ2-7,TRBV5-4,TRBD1,CASSLAGQGDEQYF,TGTGCCAGCAGCTTGGCGGGACAGGGGGACGAGCAGTACTTC
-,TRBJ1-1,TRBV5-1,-,CASSFIGGEAFF,TGCGCCAGCAGCTTCATAGGGGGTGAAGCTTTCTTT
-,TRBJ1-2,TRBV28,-,CASSSYGYTF,TGTGCCAGCAGTTCTTATGGCTACACCTTC
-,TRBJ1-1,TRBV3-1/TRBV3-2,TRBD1,CASSLRTGRTTEAFF,TGTGCCAGCAGCCTACGGACAGGGAGAACCACTGAAGCTTTCTTT
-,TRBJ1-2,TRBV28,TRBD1,CASSLGDRVGGYTF,TGTGCCAGCAGTTTAGGAGACAGGGTTGGTGGCTACACCTTC
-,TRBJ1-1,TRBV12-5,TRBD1,CASGLGTGMAEAFF,TGTGCTAGTGGTTTGGGGACAGGTATGGCTGAAGCTTTCTTT
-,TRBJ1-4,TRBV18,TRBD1,CASSPSSDREAEKLFF,TGTGCCAGCTCACCCTCATCGGACAGGGAAGCCGAAAAACTGTTTTTT
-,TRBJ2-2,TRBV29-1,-,CSVQHSLNTGELFF,TGCAGCGTTCAACATTCCCTGAACACCGGGGAGCTGTTTTTT
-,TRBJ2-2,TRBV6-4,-,CASSVRSTGELFF,TGTGCCAGCAGTGTTAGGAGCACCGGGGAGCTGTTTTTT
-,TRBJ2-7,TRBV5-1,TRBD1,CASSEQPGQGTYEQYF,TGCGCCAGCAGCGAACAACCGGGACAGGGAACCTACGAGCAGTACTTC
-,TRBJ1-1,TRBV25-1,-,CASRRNSGNTEAFF,TGTGCCAGCCGACGAAACAGCGGGAACACTGAAGCTTTCTTT
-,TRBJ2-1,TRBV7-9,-,CASSLVGAAYNEQFF,TGTGCCAGCAGCTTAGTAGGGGCTGCCTACAATGAGCAGTTCTTC
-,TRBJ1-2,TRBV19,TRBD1,CASSPSGQGWVGYTF,TGTGCCAGTAGTCCCTCGGGACAGGGCTGGGTTGGCTACACCTTC
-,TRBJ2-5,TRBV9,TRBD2,CASSVSGRGGSETQYF,TGTGCCAGCAGCGTTAGCGGGAGGGGAGGGTCAGAGACCCAGTACTTC
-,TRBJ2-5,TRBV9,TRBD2,CASSPRSGSSQETQYF,TGTGCCAGCAGCCCTCGAAGCGGGAGTAGCCAAGAGACCCAGTACTTC
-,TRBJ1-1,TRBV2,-,CASSEWTANTEAFF,TGTGCCAGCAGTGAATGGACGGCGAACACTGAAGCTTTCTTT
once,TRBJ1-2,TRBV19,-,CASSAGYPNYGYTF,TGTGCCAGTAGTGCGGGATATCCCAACTATGGCTACACCTTC
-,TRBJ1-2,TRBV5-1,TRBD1,CASSSQGDGYTF,TGCGCCAGCAGCTCACAGGGGGATGGCTACACCTTC
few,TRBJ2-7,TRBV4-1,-,CASSLRSGGRTYEQYF,TGCGCCAGCAGCCTAAGATCAGGAGGCCGGACCTACGAGCAGTACTTC
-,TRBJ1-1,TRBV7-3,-,CASSRSENTEAFF,TGTGCCAGCAGTCGTTCAGAGAACACTGAAGCTTTCTTT
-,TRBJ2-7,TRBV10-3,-,CAISDSSYEQYF,TGTGCCATCAGCGACAGCTCCTACGAGCAGTACTTC
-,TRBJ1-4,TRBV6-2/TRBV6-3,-,CASSRRLFLATNEKLFF,TGTGCCAGCAGCCGTCGACTCTTCTTGGCAACTAATGAAAAACTGTTTTTT
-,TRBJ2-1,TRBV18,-,CASSPGRGSYNEQFF,TGTGCCAGCTCACCAGGACGGGGTTCGTACAATGAGCAGTTCTTC
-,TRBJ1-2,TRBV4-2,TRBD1,CASSHGQANYGYTF,TGTGCCAGCAGCCACGGACAGGCAAACTATGGCTACACCTTC
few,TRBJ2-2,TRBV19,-,CASTVVPGELFF,TGTGCCAGTACAGTAGTCCCCGGGGAGCTGTTTTTT
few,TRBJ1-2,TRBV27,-,CASSLRGVAEGVGYGYTF,TGTGCCAGCAGTTTGCGGGGAGTCGCGGAGGGCGTCGGCTATGGCTACACCTTC
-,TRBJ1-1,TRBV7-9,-,CASTTNRANTEAFF,TGTGCCAGCACAACCAACAGGGCCAACACTGAAGCTTTCTTT
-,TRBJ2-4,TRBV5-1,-,CASSPWMSANIQYF,TGCGCCAGCAGCCCGTGGATGAGCGCTAACATTCAGTACTTC
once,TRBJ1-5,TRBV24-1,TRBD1,CATSDGTVNQPQHF,TGTGCCACCAGTGATGGGACAGTCAATCAGCCCCAGCATTTT
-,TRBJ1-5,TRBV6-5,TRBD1,CASRPDRGADQPQHF,TGTGCCAGCAGGCCTGACAGGGGGGCGGATCAGCCCCAGCATTTT
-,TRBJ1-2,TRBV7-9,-,CASSSANRVDGYTF,TGTGCCAGCAGCTCAGCCAACAGGGTGGATGGCTACACCTTC
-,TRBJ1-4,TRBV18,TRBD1,CASSPFDTGATDEKLFF,TGTGCCAGCTCACCTTTCGACACAGGGGCTACCGATGAAAAACTGTTTTTT
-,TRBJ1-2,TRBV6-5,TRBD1,CASRSGTGDINGYTF,TGTGCCAGTCGATCCGGGACAGGGGACATTAATGGCTACACCTTC
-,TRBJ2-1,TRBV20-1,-,CSAWTEGEQFF,TGCAGTGCTTGGACAGAGGGGGAGCAGTTCTTC
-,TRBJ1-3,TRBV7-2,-,CASSLVGLQLFGNTIYF,TGTGCCAGCAGCTTGGTGGGCCTGCAATTGTTCGGAAACACCATATATTTT
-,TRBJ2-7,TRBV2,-,CASSERAAGSMNYEQYF,TGTGCCAGCAGTGAACGGGCGGCAGGGTCCATGAACTACGAGCAGTACTTC
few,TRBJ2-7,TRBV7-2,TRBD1,CASSPEWTGTYEQYF,TGTGCCAGCAGCCCAGAGTGGACAGGGACGTACGAGCAGTACTTC
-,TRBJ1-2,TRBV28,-,CASSLAGRMGYGYTF,TGTGCCAGCAGTTTGGCAGGCCGGATGGGTTATGGCTACACCTTC
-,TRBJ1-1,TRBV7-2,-,CASSYRRENTEAFF,TGTGCCAGCAGCTATCGCCGAGAGAACACTGAAGCTTTCTTT
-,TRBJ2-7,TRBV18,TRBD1,CASSTDRGSSYEQYF,TGTGCCAGCTCAACCGACAGGGGGAGCTCCTACGAGCAGTACTTC
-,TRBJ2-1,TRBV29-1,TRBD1,CSATGGKGEQFF,TGCAGCGCAACAGGGGGCAAGGGTGAGCAGTTCTTC
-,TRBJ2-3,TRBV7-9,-,CASGGRITSTDTQYF,TGTGCCAGCGGAGGGAGAATAACTAGCACAGATACGCAGTATTTT
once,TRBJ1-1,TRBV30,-,CAWSRKNTEAFF,TGTGCCTGGAGCAGGAAGAACACTGAAGCTTTCTTT
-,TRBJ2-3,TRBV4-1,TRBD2,CASSRGLDDTQYF,TGCGCCAGCAGCCGAGGACTAGATGATACGCAGTATTTT